This T cell receptor (beta chain) was found in a study of beta chain features in type 1 diabetes. Overall study: Cell yields, gender and age were comparable in patients and healthy donors. Examined across all samples were some 110,000,000 sorted cells.

Of the isolated RNA, all was reverse transcribed, and so the sequenced material was expressed TCRB transcripts. TCRdb's copy holds only in-frame clones and misses some; the assay was immunoSEQ multiplex PCR. The sample yields about 48,000 clones, 42% seen once. CD4+ cells of the naive, central memory, regulatory and stem cell-like memory types were sorted via CD45RO/CCR7/CD25/CD127/CD95/CD27. Germline V gene lookup returns CDR1 SGDLS and CDR2 YYNGEE. The CDR3 is made up of 14 amino acids. Trimming cost V 2 bases and J 4 bases, with 11 bases left between them. Concerning this clone: Its antigen is unknown.

General study findings and limits: HLA influence on TCRB rearrangement stayed unresolved here. Moderately but significantly shorter TCRB CDR3s were found in Type 1 diabetes patients in all four CD4+ subsets.

Input material: Tregs from blood. J is TRBJ2-3 and V is TRBV9, with D possibly being TRBD2 (5 bases). The TCR originated in a man aged 25 to 45 with type 1 diabetes. The CDR3 nucleotides read TGTGCCAGCAGCGTGCGACTAACCGCAGATACGCAGTATTTT. Its translation is CASSVRLTADTQYF.